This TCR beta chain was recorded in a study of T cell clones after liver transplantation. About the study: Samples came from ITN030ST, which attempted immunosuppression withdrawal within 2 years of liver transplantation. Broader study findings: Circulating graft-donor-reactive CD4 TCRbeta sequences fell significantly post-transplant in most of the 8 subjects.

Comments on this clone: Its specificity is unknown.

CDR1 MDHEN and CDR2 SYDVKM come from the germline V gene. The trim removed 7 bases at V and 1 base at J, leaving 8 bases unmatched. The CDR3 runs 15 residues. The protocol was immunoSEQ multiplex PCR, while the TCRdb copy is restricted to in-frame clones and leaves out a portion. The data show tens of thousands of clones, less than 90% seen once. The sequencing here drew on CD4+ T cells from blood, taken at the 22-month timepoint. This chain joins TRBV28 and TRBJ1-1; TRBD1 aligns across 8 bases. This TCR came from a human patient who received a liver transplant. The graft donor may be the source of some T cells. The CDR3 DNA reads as TGTGCCAGCAATGGACAGGGTCGGACGAACACTGAAGCTTTCTTT. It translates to CASNGQGRTNTEAFF.